The 29 T cell receptor beta chains listed next were all sequenced from one sample in a study of cytomegalovirus exposure and HLA in healthy donors. The table came from immunoSEQ multiplex PCR; TCRdb's copy has only in-frame clones and leaves some out. The repertoire consists of some 69,000 clones, with nearly 96% occurring once and the leading ten covering more than 3.5%. The material sequenced was PBMCs. The receptor source for this set is a woman under 30 in good health and CMV-seropositive.

For the CDR3, the DNA is TGTGCTACGGCGAACGGGACATACCAAGAGACCCAGTACTTC. Translating it yields CATANGTYQETQYF. The chain links TRBV12-5 to TRBJ2-5, with D perhaps TRBD1 (6 bases). The V end lost 10 bases, the J end lost 0 bases, and 15 bases lay between the germline ends. The CDR3 contains 14 residues. Per the germline V gene, CDR1 is LGHNT and CDR2 is FRNRAP. Together with reference TRBV12-5 and TRBJ2-5, the CDR3 gives the full variable domain: DARVTQTPRHKVTEMGQEVTMRCQPILGHNTVFWYRQTMMQGLELLAYFRNRAPLDDSGMPKDRFSAEMPDATLATLKIQPSEPRDSAVYFCATANGTYQETQYFGPGTRLLVL.

The gene calls are TRBV28 and TRBJ2-5; the match to TRBD2 covers 7 bases. J lost 5 bases, V lost 2 bases, and 5 bases had no gene match. The CDR3 length is 14 residues. CDR1 and CDR2 (germline): MDHEN, SYDVKM. The CDR3 protein is CASSLLWGGETQYF. The CDR3 DNA reads as TGTGCCAGCAGTTTACTTTGGGGAGGGGAGACCCAGTACTTC. Together with reference TRBV28 and TRBJ2-5, the CDR3 gives the full variable domain: DVKVTQSSRYLVKRTGEKVFLECVQDMDHENMFWYRQDPGLGLRLIYFSYDVKMKEKGDIPEGYSVSREKKERFSLILESASTNQTSMYLCASSLLWGGETQYFGPGTRLLVL.

The chain couples TRBV5-4 to TRBJ1-1; no definite D call. CDR1 and CDR2 (germline): SGHNT, YYREEE (reference sequence). The V gene lost 4 bases and the J gene lost 3 bases, with 13 bases spanning the gap. This CDR3 has 14 residues. Here the CDR3 DNA reads TGTGCCAGCAGCCCGGAGATACGGTACACTGAAGCTTTCTTT. This sequence encodes CASSPEIRYTEAFF.

This chain links TRBV5-6 with TRBJ2-1, with TRBD2 matching over 7 bases. Germline-derived CDR1 and CDR2 are SGHDT and YYEEEE. This CDR3 region has 18 residues. V was clipped by 0 bases and J by 3 bases; unmatched bases: 12. The CDR3 region is CASSLVFTGRAYYNEQFF. Here the CDR3 DNA reads TGTGCCAGCAGCTTGGTTTTTACGGGGAGGGCGTACTACAATGAGCAGTTCTTC.

Note on this clone: It is unclear where the CDR3 begins or ends on the DNA, so no DNA is shown, and the CDR3 is as TCRdb lists it. The chain links TRBV13 to TRBJ2-7; TRBD1 is the table's D call and was not checked against the DNA. The CDR3 has 12 residues if both end residues are counted. Germline V gene sequence: CDR1 PRHDT, CDR2 FYEKMQ (reference sequence). The CDR3 region is CASSVGQGTEYF.

The rearrangement uses TRBV4-3 and TRBJ1-1; 7 nucleotides align to TRBD1. The trim removed 4 bases at V and 0 bases at J, leaving 8 bases unmatched. Germline-derived CDR1 and CDR2 are LGHNA and YSLEER. There are 16 residues in the CDR3. The CDR3 loop is CASSPYVRGLNTEAFF. The DNA for the CDR3 is TGCGCCAGCAGCCCCTATGTTAGGGGGCTGAACACTGAAGCTTTCTTT.

The chain is built from TRBV5-1 and TRBJ2-3; 9 bases map to TRBD2. Trimming cost V 1 base and J 0 bases; bases outside gene matches: 6. The germline CDR1 and CDR2 sequences are SGHRS and YFSETQ. The CDR3 is 17 amino acids. The CDR3 bases are TGCGCCAGCAGCTTGTCACAACTAGCGGGTAGCACAGATACGCAGTATTTT. Translation: CASSLSQLAGSTDTQYF.

The sample holds one count of this clone. The CDR3 reads CASLRGLVREQYF. CDR3 in DNA: TGTGCCAGCCTGAGAGGACTAGTAAGAGAGCAGTACTTC. The chain has TRBV2 and TRBJ2-7; 7 bases are shared with TRBD2. The CDR3 totals 13 residues. Per the germline V gene, CDR1 is SNHLY and CDR2 is FYNNEI. After removal of 8 bases from V and 7 bases from J, the junction contained 11 bases not matched to a gene.

The chain carries TRBV2 and TRBJ2-4; the D is unclear. Per germline, CDR1 SNHLY and CDR2 FYNNEI. The CDR3 runs to 17 residues. V shed 1 base and J shed 0 bases, with 13 bases lying between them. CDR3 bases: TGTGCCAGCAGTGAAGGCGAGGCCGACTTAGCCAAAAACATTCAGTACTTC. It specifies CASSEGEADLAKNIQYF.

This clone was seen only once. The rearrangement links TRBV10-3 to TRBJ2-3, with TRBD2 matching 10 bases. The junction had 4 bases not matched to a gene; V was cut back by 7 bases and J by 3 bases. Germline-derived CDR1 and CDR2 are ENHRY and SYGVKD. The length of the CDR3 is 14 residues. CDR3 region: CAIKREGLTDTQYF. The CDR3 DNA reads as TGTGCCATCAAGCGGGAGGGCCTAACAGATACGCAGTATTTT.

As DNA, the CDR3 is TGTGCCAGCAGCTTGGGACAGGCGATAGAGACCCAGTACTTC. It codes for CASSLGQAIETQYF. The V call is TRBV5-8, the J call TRBJ2-5; D may be TRBD1 (6 bases). V lost 0 bases to trimming and J lost 4 bases, with 10 bases between them. This CDR3 has 14 residues. Germline CDR1 and CDR2: SGHTS and YDEGEE. Drawing the rest from reference TRBV5-8 and TRBJ2-5, the complete variable domain is EAGVTQSPTHLIKTRGQQATLRCSPISGHTSVYWYQQALGLGLQFLLWYDEGEERNRGNFPPRFSGRQFPNYSSELNVNALELEDSALYLCASSLGQAIETQYFGPGTRLLVL.

The J gene is TRBJ2-3, the V gene TRBV4-1, with a weak D call TRBD2 (5 bases). Germline CDR1 and CDR2: MGHRA and YSYEKL. The CDR3 has 15 amino acids. Between the trimmed V and J ends, which lost 3 bases and 2 bases, there was a span of 12 bases. The CDR3 sequence: CASSQDERITDTQYF. The CDR3 coding sequence is TGCGCCAGCAGCCAGGACGAGCGGATCACAGATACGCAGTATTTT.

This clone was detected only once. The chain uses TRBV6-6 and TRBJ2-1; a weak D match, TRBD2 (7 bases). CDR3 size: 14 residues. Germline V gene lookup returns CDR1 MNHNY and CDR2 SVGAGI (reference sequence). DNA for the CDR3: TGTGCATCATGGAGCGGGGACACCTACAATGAGCAGTTCTTC. This gives the protein CASWSGDTYNEQFF.

The chain has TRBV28 and TRBJ2-1; 12 positions match TRBD2. The CDR3 extends over 16 amino acids. The V gene end was trimmed by 5 bases and the J gene end by 7 bases; junction bases not matched to a gene: 9. From germline, CDR1 is MDHEN and CDR2 SYDVKM. The CDR3 is CASSPLAGGPRNEQFF. The CDR3 DNA reads as TGTGCCAGCAGTCCCCTAGCGGGAGGGCCTAGGAATGAGCAGTTCTTC.

The chain has TRBV28 and TRBJ2-6, with 9 bases identical to TRBD1. This CDR3 is built from 14 residues. Germline V gives CDR1 MDHEN, CDR2 SYDVKM. Unmatched junction bases numbered 7, after V lost 5 bases and J lost 11 bases. The CDR3 here is CASSRDREGDVLTF. DNA for the CDR3: TGTGCCAGCAGTAGGGACAGGGAAGGTGACGTCCTGACTTTC.

The rearrangement uses TRBV5-6 and TRBJ2-1, with 10 bases that match TRBD1. This CDR3 region has 15 residues. Trimming cost V 0 bases and J 4 bases; bases outside gene matches: 1. Germline values: CDR1 SGHDT, CDR2 YYEEEE. This chain's CDR3 is CASSLGTGGYNEQFF. Written as DNA, the CDR3 is TGTGCCAGCAGCTTGGGGACAGGGGGTTACAATGAGCAGTTCTTC.

This chain joins TRBV28 and TRBJ2-7, with 7 bases matching TRBD1. This CDR3 contains 17 residues. Germline CDR1 and CDR2: MDHEN and SYDVKM. V lost 1 base, J lost 2 bases, and 11 bases stayed unmatched. This CDR3 is CASSLSPQGVLTYEQYF. As DNA, the CDR3 is TGTGCCAGCAGTTTATCCCCCCAGGGGGTTTTAACCTACGAGCAGTACTTC.

The V and J genes are TRBV7-9 and TRBJ2-7; 7 nucleotides agree with TRBD1. The CDR3 length is 15 residues. Losses at the gene ends were 4 bases for V and 3 bases for J; bases not matched to a gene: 9. Germline V gene sequence: CDR1 SEHNR, CDR2 FQNEAQ (reference sequence). CDR3 DNA sequence: TGTGCCAGCAGCTCCCAGGACAGGCGACACTACGAGCAGTACTTC. It translates to CASSSQDRRHYEQYF.

The chain combines TRBV5-1 with TRBJ2-7; 9 bases are shared with TRBD1. V shed 5 bases and J 5 bases; nucleotides not matched to a gene: 11. The CDR3 covers 15 residues. Germline CDR1 and CDR2: SGHRS and YFSETQ. CDR3 sequence: CASSSGTGPGNEQYF. CDR3 in DNA: TGCGCCAGCAGTTCCGGGACAGGGCCGGGGAACGAGCAGTACTTC.

The chain joins TRBV5-5 to TRBJ2-3; unclear D gene. The V end lost 4 bases, the J end lost 2 bases, and 17 bases lay between the germline ends. The CDR3 has 16 residues. Germline lookup yields CDR1 SGHKS and CDR2 YYEKEE (reference sequence). CDR3 loop: CASSDGWRSITDTQYF. The CDR3 DNA follows: TGTGCCAGCAGCGACGGGTGGCGGAGTATCACAGATACGCAGTATTTT.

The chain employs TRBV4-3 and TRBJ2-1; TRBD2 matches 8 bases. This CDR3 has 15 residues. With 4 bases clipped from V and 6 bases from J, the junction kept 8 bases outside the gene matches. Germline values: CDR1 LGHNA, CDR2 YSLEER. The CDR3 DNA sequence: TGCGCCAGCAGCCGCATACTAGCGGCAGGCAATGAGCAGTTCTTC. Residues: CASSRILAAGNEQFF.

V and J are TRBV7-2 and TRBJ2-3; the match to TRBD2 covers 11 bases. V dropped 2 bases and J dropped 4; count of bases not matched to a gene: 8. This CDR3 is 17 amino acids long. Germline V CDR1 and CDR2: SGHTA, FQGNSA. This CDR3 reads CASSLSPSSGRSDTQYF. CDR3 nucleotide sequence: TGTGCCAGCAGCTTATCACCCTCTAGCGGGAGGTCAGATACGCAGTATTTT.

The chain combines TRBV19 with TRBJ2-6; D possibly corresponds to TRBD2 (5 bases). V shed 1 base and J shed 4 bases, with 11 bases lying between them. Per the germline V gene, CDR1 is LNHDA and CDR2 is SQIVND (reference sequence). The CDR3 contains 16 residues. DNA of the CDR3: TGTGCCAGTAGTATAGGTCTGGGAGCAGGGGCCAACGTCCTGACTTTC. Translated, it gives CASSIGLGAGANVLTF.

This chain uses TRBV30 with TRBJ1-2; a possible D gene is TRBD1 (6 bases). CDR1 GTSNPN and CDR2 SVGIG come from the germline V gene (reference sequence). With 3 bases removed from V and 6 bases from J, the gap between germline ends came to 11 bases. The CDR3 runs to 12 residues. The CDR3 DNA follows: TGTGCCTGGAGAGGAGGGGGGGATGGCTACACCTTC. Its protein is CAWRGGGDGYTF.

This chain joins TRBV27 and TRBJ2-5; 7 nucleotides line up with TRBD1. The trim removed 3 bases at V and 3 bases at J, leaving 10 bases unmatched. This CDR3 is built from 16 residues. Per the germline V gene, CDR1 is MNHEY and CDR2 is SMNVEV (reference sequence). DNA of the CDR3: TGTGCCAGCAGTTTTTTAACCGGGACAGAGGAAGAGACCCAGTACTTC. This sequence encodes CASSFLTGTEEETQYF.

The V gene is TRBV28, the J gene TRBJ1-1, with unresolved D. Germline V gene sequence: CDR1 MDHEN, CDR2 SYDVKM. Trimming shortened V by 6 bases and J by 2 bases, and 13 bases separated the two germline ends. This CDR3 is 14 amino acids long. In DNA form, the CDR3 reads TGTGCCAGCAGCCGTCCTGGAGGTAACACTGAAGCTTTCTTT. This gives the protein CASSRPGGNTEAFF.

This sequence joins TRBV18 and TRBJ2-1, with TRBD2 identical over 9 bases. CDR1 KGHSH and CDR2 LQKENI come from the germline V gene. The CDR3 length is 15 residues. Trimming removed 1 base from V and 5 bases from J; junction bases left unmatched: 3. The CDR3 protein is CASSPLAGVDNEQFF. The CDR3 DNA sequence: TGTGCCAGCTCACCACTAGCGGGAGTGGACAATGAGCAGTTCTTC.

This chain links TRBV19 with TRBJ2-7; D possibly corresponds to TRBD1 (7 bases). V was cut by 4 bases and J by 3 bases, with 13 bases left in between. This CDR3 is built from 14 residues. Looked up from germline, CDR1 is LNHDA and CDR2 is SQIVND (reference sequence). CDR3 amino acids: CASSNDREDYEQYF. The CDR3 DNA is TGTGCCAGTAGTAACGACAGGGAGGACTACGAGCAGTACTTC. Combining the CDR3 with reference TRBV19 and TRBJ2-7 gives the whole variable domain DGGITQSPKYLFRKEGQNVTLSCEQNLNHDAMYWYRQDPGQGLRLIYYSQIVNDFQKGDIAEGYSVSREKKESFPLTVTSAQKNPTAFYLCASSNDREDYEQYFGPGTRLTVT.

V and J are TRBV4-1 and TRBJ1-1, with D maybe TRBD1 (5 bases). Germline V CDR1 and CDR2: MGHRA, YSYEKL. The CDR3 spans 17 residues. V was pared by 2 bases and J by 4 bases, with 20 bases between. The CDR3 DNA reads TGCGCCAGCAGCCAACTGGATATGGGAATGGGGGGCACTGAAGCTTTCTTT. Translation gives CASSQLDMGMGGTEAFF.